This T cell receptor (beta chain) was obtained from a study of T cells after yellow fever vaccination. Study summary: Low-cell-number fractions were prepared with SMART-Seq v4 Ultra Low Input.

They built TCR cDNA with 5'RACE template switching, a step that put in a universal primer site and UMIs. In TCRdb, the 5' RACE reads were re-called with MiXCR into one record per CDR3 protein. The sample lists hundreds of thousands of distinct CDR3 sequences, about 17% occurring once. As to this clonotype: Its target is not known.

Trimming at V came to 5 bases and at J to 8 bases, leaving 10 bases not matched to a gene. The CDR3 runs to 15 residues. Study outcomes and limitations: Across the CD4 and CD8 compartments, a small share of clonotypes was present in both.

The sample was PBMCs, taken before the yellow fever booster vaccination. V usage is TRBV12-3 or TRBV12-4 and J usage is TRBJ2-1, with 9 nucleotides matching TRBD2. The TCR was taken from a man between 18 and 29 years old who received the YFV17D yellow fever vaccine. In DNA, the CDR3 is TGTGCCAGCAGTACCGAGTCGGCTAGCGGGGATGAGCAGTTCTTC. It is translated as CASSTESASGDEQFF.